These 16 T cell receptor beta chains were all obtained from the same sample, sequenced in a study of cytomegalovirus exposure and HLA in healthy donors. The PCR contained 60 Vbeta and 13 Jbeta primers. Only in-frame clones appear in the TCRdb table, and some are missing; sequencing was by immunoSEQ multiplex PCR. Of 220,000 or so clones in the sample, around 75% were seen once. Sequenced: PBMCs. Receptors originate from a woman in her twenties or thirties in good health and CMV-seronegative.

This sequence joins TRBV29-1 and TRBJ2-5; D is undetermined. With 0 bases removed from V and 5 bases from J, the gap between germline ends came to 16 bases. The CDR3 has 15 residues. Germline loops: CDR1 SQVTM, CDR2 ANQGSEA. The CDR3 is CSVEDPASEWETQYF. The CDR3 nucleotides read TGCAGCGTTGAAGACCCAGCGAGCGAGTGGGAGACCCAGTACTTC.

This clone appeared a single time. The chain employs TRBV5-1 and TRBJ2-7; the D gene is possibly TRBD2 (5 bases). V was pared by 2 bases and J by 1 base, with 10 bases between. CDR3 length: 14 amino acids. The germline V gene encodes CDR1 SGHRS and CDR2 YFSETQ. The CDR3 reads CASSFGAASYEQYF. The CDR3 bases are TGCGCCAGCAGCTTCGGAGCGGCTTCCTACGAGCAGTACTTC.

The rearrangement uses TRBV11-1 and TRBJ1-2; 7 bases fit TRBD1. Germline V lookup: CDR1 SGHAT, CDR2 FQDESV (reference sequence). CDR3 length: 12 residues. The J segment lost 4 bases and the V segment lost 8 bases, leaving 4 bases of the junction unmatched. In nucleotides, the CDR3 is TGTGCCAGCCGGGGACAGTCCTATGGCTACACCTTC. Translation: CASRGQSYGYTF.

The chain is built from TRBV5-4 and TRBJ2-3; D is unresolved. CDR3 length: 13 amino acids. Looked up from germline, CDR1 is SGHNT and CDR2 is YYREEE (reference sequence). V lost 5 bases, J lost 1 base, and 8 bases lay in between. The CDR3 loop is CASRVVGTDTQYF. The CDR3, as DNA: TGTGCCAGCAGGGTAGTGGGCACAGATACGCAGTATTTT.

This chain connects TRBV6-1 to TRBJ1-1; the D is unclear. Trimming shortened V by 7 bases and J by 2 bases, and 8 bases separated the two germline ends. CDR3 length: 12 residues. The germline V gene encodes CDR1 MNHNS and CDR2 SASEGT. CDR3 coding DNA: TGTGCCAGCATACCGGGTAACACTGAAGCTTTCTTT. It is translated as CASIPGNTEAFF.

On this clone itself: The junction does not match germline at one end; this may be a read error. The V gene is TRBV4-2, the J gene TRBJ2-4, with a possible D match to TRBD2 (6 bases). CDR3 length: 17 residues. CDR1 is LGHNA and CDR2 is YNFKEQ in the germline V gene. The CDR3 DNA follows: TGTGACAGCAGCCAAGATTCGGAGGGGTTAGCCAAAAACATTCAGTACTTC. This translates into CDSSQDSEGLAKNIQYF.

Only one count was recorded for this clone. The chain combines TRBV2 with TRBJ2-4; no clear D. Germline CDR1 and CDR2: SNHLY and FYNNEI. The CDR3 loop spans 15 amino acids. Trimming took 8 bases from V and 0 from J, leaving 14 bases between them. The CDR3: CASGATQLAKNIQYF. DNA of the CDR3: TGTGCCAGCGGAGCAACGCAATTAGCCAAAAACATTCAGTACTTC.

The table lists this clone with a few counts. The rearrangement links TRBV7-9 to TRBJ1-1, with D possibly being TRBD1 (5 bases). Trimming stripped 2 bases from V and 3 bases from J, with 13 bases between. Germline V gene lookup returns CDR1 SEHNR and CDR2 FQNEAQ (reference sequence). The CDR3 extends over 15 amino acids. CDR3 bases: TGTGCCAGCAGCTTATTCCAGGGTTTAGACACTGAAGCTTTCTTT. Translation: CASSLFQGLDTEAFF.

The rearrangement uses TRBV5-5 and TRBJ2-7; maybe TRBD2 (5 bases). Germline V CDR1 and CDR2: SGHKS, YYEKEE (reference sequence). The CDR3 is 16 amino acids. Trimming stripped 5 bases from V and 3 bases from J, with 21 bases between. The chain's CDR3 is CASSPSRAPPSYEQYF. CDR3 nucleotides: TGTGCCAGCAGTCCCTCGAGGGCCCCCCCCAGCTACGAGCAGTACTTC.

The chain uses TRBV19 and TRBJ2-1; TRBD1 might be the D (5 bases). V dropped 3 bases and J dropped 4 bases, with 7 bases sitting between them. The germline V gene has CDR1 LNHDA and CDR2 SQIVND (reference sequence). This CDR3 spans 13 amino acids. CDR3 amino acids: CASSIQGYNEQFF. The DNA of the CDR3 is TGTGCCAGTAGTATCCAGGGTTACAATGAGCAGTTCTTC.

CDR3 coding DNA: TGTGCCAGCAGTCCCCTAGACGGAAGGACAGATACGCAGTATTTT. Its translation: CASSPLDGRTDTQYF. The chain is built from TRBV6-6 and TRBJ2-3; no definite D call. Trimming shortened V by 5 bases and J by 3 bases, and 15 bases separated the two germline ends. The CDR3 contains 15 residues. Germline-derived CDR1 and CDR2 are MNHNY and SVGAGI (reference sequence).

V usage is TRBV7-9 and J usage is TRBJ1-6; D not resolved. Germline values: CDR1 SEHNR, CDR2 FQNEAQ (reference sequence). The CDR3 contains 12 residues. Between the trimmed V and J ends, which lost 3 bases and 8 bases, there was a span of 5 bases. CDR3 bases: TGTGCCAGCAGCTTTCCGGATTCACCCCTCCACTTT. This codes for CASSFPDSPLHF.

The J gene is TRBJ2-1, the V gene TRBV4-2, with 9 bases aligning to TRBD2. The germline V gene encodes CDR1 LGHNA and CDR2 YNFKEQ. The CDR3 loop spans 19 amino acids. The V gene end was trimmed by 0 bases and the J gene end by 0 bases; junction bases not matched to a gene: 9. CDR3 in amino acids: CASSQEGPLTSGSYNEQFF. The CDR3 nucleotides are TGTGCCAGCAGCCAAGAAGGCCCCCTGACTAGCGGCTCCTACAATGAGCAGTTCTTC.

This clone was observed a few times. The chain carries TRBV30 and TRBJ1-1; D possibly corresponds to TRBD1 (5 bases). The CDR3 spans 13 residues. Germline-derived CDR1 and CDR2 are GTSNPN and SVGIG (reference sequence). The germline V and J ends were trimmed by 2 bases and 4 bases, with 11 bases remaining between them. The CDR3: CAWSMTVVTEAFF. The CDR3 nucleotides are TGTGCCTGGAGTATGACAGTAGTCACTGAAGCTTTCTTT. Using reference TRBV30 and TRBJ1-1 for the parts outside the CDR3, the full variable domain is SQTIHQWPATLVQPVGSPLSLECTVEGTSNPNLYWYRQAAGRGLQLLFYSVGIGQISSEVPQNLSASRPQDRQFILSSKKLLLSDSGFYLCAWSMTVVTEAFFGQGTRLTVV.

CDR3 protein: CASSIDGQGTETQYF. In nucleotides, the CDR3 is TGTGCCAGTAGTATAGACGGACAGGGGACAGAGACCCAGTACTTC. The chain uses TRBV19 and TRBJ2-5, with 9 positions matching TRBD1. V lost 0 bases and J lost 4; bases outside the gene matches: 3. The CDR3 has 15 amino acids. CDR1 LNHDA and CDR2 SQIVND come from the germline V gene (reference sequence).

The rearrangement joins TRBV2 to TRBJ1-2; no definite D call. The CDR3 length is 16 residues. Germline V gives CDR1 SNHLY, CDR2 FYNNEI. Trimming took 1 base from V and 0 from J, leaving 12 bases between them. The CDR3 DNA sequence: TGTGCCAGCAGTGAAGAGGCACGGCGGCCTAACTATGGCTACACCTTC. Its protein product is CASSEEARRPNYGYTF.